A single sample is the source of the 20 T cell receptor beta chains below, sequenced in a study of T cells after yellow fever vaccination. TCRdb redid the calling of the 5' RACE reads with MiXCR, one entry per CDR3 protein. The data hold about 180,000 distinct CDR3 sequences, with approximately 6.2% observed a single time. The specimen was CD4+ T cells sorted from PBMCs, collected on the day of the first yellow fever vaccination. The receptors stem from a man aged 18 to 29 who received the YFV17D yellow fever vaccine.

The chain links TRBV5-1 to TRBJ2-2, with a tentative D call TRBD2 (6 bases). The CDR3 has 14 amino acids. From germline, CDR1 is SGHRS and CDR2 YFSETQ. Deletions cut 2 bases from V and 3 bases from J, with 8 bases between. As DNA, the CDR3 is TGCGCCAGCAGCTTTGGGGAGGACACCGGGGAGCTGTTTTTT. It codes for CASSFGEDTGELFF.

This clonotype was observed a handful of times. The chain couples TRBV23-1 to TRBJ2-4, with 7 bases lining up with TRBD1. TRBV23-1 has ORF status, its function being uncertain. There are 17 residues in the CDR3. The V gene end was trimmed by 2 bases and the J gene end by 8 bases; junction bases not matched to a gene: 15. This CDR3 reads CASSQPLDRVGKDIQYF. DNA of the CDR3: TGCGCCAGCAGTCAACCCCTCGACAGGGTTGGAAAAGACATTCAGTACTTC.

This clonotype was detected many times. CDR3 residues: CSAKRRLETQYF. The CDR3 nucleotides are TGCAGTGCTAAGCGGCGGCTAGAGACCCAGTACTTC. The gene calls are TRBV20-1 and TRBJ2-5, with D perhaps matching TRBD2 (5 bases). The CDR3 covers 12 residues. V lost 4 bases and J lost 4, with 10 bases in between. From germline, CDR1 is DFQATT and CDR2 SNEGSKA (reference sequence).

This clonotype was counted many times. The gene calls are TRBV5-5 and TRBJ2-2; D possibly corresponds to TRBD1 (5 bases). Per germline, CDR1 SGHKS and CDR2 YYEKEE (reference sequence). V lost 5 bases to trimming and J lost 5 bases, with 16 bases between them. CDR3 size: 15 residues. The CDR3 loop is CASSFRQSGTGELFF. The DNA for the CDR3 is TGTGCCAGCAGTTTCCGACAGTCAGGGACCGGGGAGCTGTTTTTT.

The V gene is TRBV12-3 or TRBV12-4, the J gene TRBJ1-5, with TRBD1 as a possible D gene (5 bases). The CDR3 has 14 amino acids. V was shortened by 3 bases and J by 4 bases, with 10 bases between the two germline ends. The CDR3 DNA follows: TGTGCCAGCAGTTTTCAGGGAACTAATCAGCCCCAGCATTTT. Residues: CASSFQGTNQPQHF.

This clonotype was counted ten times or more. V usage is TRBV20-1 and J usage is TRBJ2-1; 8 bases match TRBD1. Germline-derived CDR1 and CDR2 are DFQATT and SNEGSKA (reference sequence). The CDR3 totals 13 residues. With V trimmed by 2 bases and J by 6 bases, 3 bases remained unmatched. DNA for the CDR3: TGCAGTGCTAGATTCAGGGGGCTCAATGAGCAGTTCTTC. Protein product: CSARFRGLNEQFF.

On this clonotype: This may be a read error, as it is one base from a much larger clone. This chain joins TRBV23-1 and TRBJ2-5, with D hard to call. TRBV23-1 qualifies as an ORF whose function is uncertain. The CDR3 spans 13 residues. Trimming pared 2 bases from V and 12 bases from J, leaving 16 bases between. CDR3 sequence (DNA): TGCGCCAGCAGTCAAACAGTCAGGTTGGCCAAGTACTTC. Its protein is CASSQTVRLAKYF.

This clonotype appeared many times. The chain has TRBV11-2 and TRBJ2-2, with D maybe TRBD2 (6 bases). The V gene lost 5 bases and the J gene lost 4 bases, with 20 bases spanning the gap. The CDR3 is 17 residues long. Germline CDR1 and CDR2: SGHAT and FQNNGV. The CDR3 sequence: CASSNLRGGPGTGELFF. The CDR3 nucleotides read TGTGCCAGCAGCAACTTGCGGGGAGGCCCGGGCACCGGGGAGCTGTTTTTT.

This clonotype was recorded at least ten times. The gene calls are TRBV6-1 and TRBJ2-3; 7 bases agree with TRBD1. V was pared by 6 bases and J by 2 bases, with 2 bases of the junction left unmatched. The CDR3 is made up of 13 amino acids. The germline V gene encodes CDR1 MNHNS and CDR2 SASEGT. Here the CDR3 DNA reads TGTGCCAGCAGGGGACAGACCACAGATACGCAGTATTTT. Amino acids: CASRGQTTDTQYF.

In its sample, this clonotype was seen a few times. The V and J genes are TRBV5-1 and TRBJ1-6; D call uncertain. The CDR3 consists of 15 residues. CDR1 is SGHRS, CDR2 YFSETQ, per germline. V lost 2 bases and J lost 1, with 7 bases in between. The CDR3, as DNA: TGCGCCAGCAGCTTACAGATTTCCTATAATTCACCCCTCCACTTT. It translates to CASSLQISYNSPLHF.

This clonotype appeared many times. The CDR3 DNA reads TGCAGTGCGATGGGAAGACATGAGCAGTTCTTC. It yields the protein CSAMGRHEQFF. The chain joins TRBV20-1 to TRBJ2-1; D call uncertain. The CDR3 sequence is 11 residues long. Trimming took off 6 bases at V and 8 bases at J, with 11 bases between the two ends. CDR1 is DFQATT, CDR2 SNEGSKA, per germline (reference sequence).

In its sample, this clonotype was seen a few times. The chain has TRBV5-5 and TRBJ1-2, with D uncertain. With 9 bases removed from V and 6 bases from J, the gap between germline ends came to 15 bases. Germline V gene sequence: CDR1 SGHKS, CDR2 YYEKEE (reference sequence). The CDR3 has 12 amino acids. CDR3 in DNA: TGTGCCACCAAGAGACGGGTGGATGGCTACACCTTC. Protein sequence: CATKRRVDGYTF.

As regards this clonotype: One end of the junction fails to match germline, which may point to a read error. The chain combines TRBV12-3 or TRBV12-4 with TRBJ1-5; no clear D gene. This CDR3 spans 11 amino acids. The CDR3 nucleotides are TGTGCCAGCAGTTTACAAGGCCGACTGAATTTT. This translates into CASSLQGRLNF.

This clonotype has at least ten counts. This chain joins TRBV7-2 and TRBJ2-3; D is ambiguous. Germline V gene lookup returns CDR1 SGHTA and CDR2 FQGNSA. This CDR3 contains 13 residues. V lost 2 bases to trimming and J lost 4 bases, with 7 bases between them. CDR3: CASSLKGADTQYF. The DNA of the CDR3 is TGTGCCAGCAGCTTAAAGGGTGCAGATACGCAGTATTTT. Full variable domain (missing parts from reference TRBV7-2 and TRBJ2-3): GAGVSQSPSNKVTEKGKDVELRCDPISGHTALYWYRQSLGQGLEFLIYFQGNSAPDKSGLPSDRFSAERTGGSVSTLTIQRTQQEDSAVYLCASSLKGADTQYFGPGTRLTVL.

This clonotype was seen many times. The V call is TRBV21-1, the J call TRBJ1-1; the listed D gene, TRBD1, was not tested against the DNA. TRBV21-1 is labeled a pseudogene. The CDR3 loop spans 14 amino acids. The CDR3 protein is CASSKRGWQTEAFF. DNA of the CDR3: TGTGCCAGCAGCAAAAGGGGGTGGCAGACTGAAGCTTTCTTT.

Only a few counts were recorded for this clonotype. The V gene is TRBV7-9, the J gene TRBJ2-1, with 7 bases fitting TRBD1. This CDR3 comprises 15 residues. After removal of 2 bases from V and 5 bases from J, the junction contained 6 bases not matched to a gene. Per the germline V gene, CDR1 is SEHNR and CDR2 is FQNEAQ (reference sequence). CDR3: CASSLLGTDNNEQFF. CDR3 sequence (DNA): TGTGCCAGCAGCTTATTGGGGACAGATAACAATGAGCAGTTCTTC.

In this sample, this clonotype turned up many times. The chain employs TRBV2 and TRBJ2-4; TRBD2 is a possible D gene (5 bases). V was shortened by 1 base and J by 6 bases, with 7 bases between the two germline ends. CDR1 is SNHLY and CDR2 is FYNNEI in the germline V gene. This CDR3 region has 13 residues. CDR3 DNA sequence: TGTGCCAGCAGTGAAGACGGAGGAAACATTCAGTACTTC. It yields the protein CASSEDGGNIQYF.

This clonotype occurred a few times. The V gene is TRBV5-5, the J gene TRBJ1-5; D may be TRBD1 (6 bases). The CDR3 has 14 amino acids. Germline V CDR1 and CDR2: SGHKS, YYEKEE (reference sequence). V lost 1 base, J lost 6 bases, and 11 bases lay in between. CDR3 nucleotides: TGTGCCAGCAGCTTGACAGGGAGAAGTCAGCCCCAGCATTTT. Its translation: CASSLTGRSQPQHF.

This clonotype was seen repeatedly, ten times or more. This chain links TRBV6-1 with TRBJ1-5, with TRBD1 identical over 11 bases. This CDR3 comprises 20 residues. V trimming: 1 base; J trimming: 1 base; junction bases outside the gene matches: 12. Per germline, CDR1 MNHNS and CDR2 SASEGT. CDR3 nucleotides: TGTGCCAGCAGTGAAGTAGCCGGGACAGGGGGGCCGAAGAGCAATCAGCCCCAGCATTTT. It specifies CASSEVAGTGGPKSNQPQHF.

This clonotype showed up just a few times. This sequence joins TRBV24-1 and TRBJ2-5, with 7 bases that match TRBD2. CDR1 is KGHDR and CDR2 is SFDVKD in the germline V gene. This CDR3 is 13 amino acids long. Trimming cost V 5 bases and J 4 bases; bases outside gene matches: 3. The CDR3 DNA sequence: TGTGCCACCAGTGCCCCGGGAGGAGAGACCCAGTACTTC. This translates into CATSAPGGETQYF.